A single sample is the source of the 5 T cell receptor beta chains below, sequenced in a study of OX40 agonist ivuxolimab in advanced cancers. Sequencing was performed with immunoSEQ multiplex PCR; in TCRdb, only in-frame clones are kept and a portion is missing. The table records about 84,000 clones, 75% to 95% of them present only once. Sequencing used CD4+ or CD8+ T cells sorted from blood, obtained in a trial of the OX40 agonist ivuxolimab. The receptors stem from an adult with an advanced solid tumor such as melanoma, head and neck, liver or kidney cancer.

The rearrangement joins TRBV5-1 to TRBJ2-5, with 8 positions matching TRBD2. V shed 5 bases, J shed 2 bases, and the junction held 2 bases outside the gene matches. The CDR3 is made up of 13 amino acids. CDR1 SGHRS and CDR2 YFSETQ come from the germline V gene. The DNA of the CDR3 is TGCGCCAGCAGAAGCGGGGGACAAGAGACCCAGTACTTC. It codes for CASRSGGQETQYF.

This chain connects TRBV28 to TRBJ2-5; D possibly corresponds to TRBD2 (6 bases). Germline values: CDR1 MDHEN, CDR2 SYDVKM. The CDR3 length is 15 residues. V lost 2 bases, J lost 5 bases, and 15 bases lay in between. The CDR3: CASSLPLGGAETQYF. As DNA, the CDR3 is TGTGCCAGCAGTTTACCCCTAGGCGGGGCGGAGACCCAGTACTTC.

The V and J genes are TRBV28 and TRBJ2-7, with D maybe TRBD1 (6 bases). The CDR3 consists of 14 residues. Trimming removed 6 bases at V and 5 bases at J, with 17 bases between. Germline values: CDR1 MDHEN, CDR2 SYDVKM. CDR3 DNA: TGTGCCAGCAGAAGCTCTAACAGGGCCCACGAGCAGTACTTC. Encoded protein: CASRSSNRAHEQYF.

The chain couples TRBV30 to TRBJ1-1; D not certain. Trimming took 1 base from V and 4 from J, leaving 7 bases between them. The CDR3 has 12 amino acids. Germline values: CDR1 GTSNPN, CDR2 SVGIG (reference sequence). Written as DNA, the CDR3 is TGTGCCTGGAGTGGAGAGGTCACTGAAGCTTTCTTT. Amino acids: CAWSGEVTEAFF.

This clone was seen once. Other DNA sequences of this sample code for an identical CDR3. This chain joins TRBV28 and TRBJ1-2; 7 bases are a match to TRBD1. The CDR3 consists of 12 residues. Trimming removed 6 bases from V and 4 bases from J; junction bases left unmatched: 2. The germline gives CDR1 MDHEN, CDR2 SYDVKM. CDR3 bases: TGTGCCAGCAGGACAGGGTCCTATGGCTACACCTTC. Its translation: CASRTGSYGYTF.